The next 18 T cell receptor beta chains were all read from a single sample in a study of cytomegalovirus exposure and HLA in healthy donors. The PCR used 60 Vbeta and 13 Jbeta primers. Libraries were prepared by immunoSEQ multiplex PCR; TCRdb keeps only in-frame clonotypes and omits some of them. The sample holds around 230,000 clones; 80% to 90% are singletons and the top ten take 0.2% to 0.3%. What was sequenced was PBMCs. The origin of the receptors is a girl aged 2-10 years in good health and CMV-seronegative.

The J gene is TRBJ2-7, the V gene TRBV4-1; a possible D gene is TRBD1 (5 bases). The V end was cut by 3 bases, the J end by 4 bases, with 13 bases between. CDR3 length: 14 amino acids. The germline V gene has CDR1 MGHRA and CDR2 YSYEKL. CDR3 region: CASSHRDSDYEQYF. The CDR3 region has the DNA TGCGCCAGCAGCCACCGAGACAGTGATTACGAGCAGTACTTC.

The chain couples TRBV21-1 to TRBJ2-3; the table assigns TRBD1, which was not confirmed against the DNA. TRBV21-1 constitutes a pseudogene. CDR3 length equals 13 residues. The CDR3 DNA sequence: TGTGCCAGCAGCAAAGTAGGGGCATATACGCAGTATTTT. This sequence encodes CASSKVGAYTQYF.

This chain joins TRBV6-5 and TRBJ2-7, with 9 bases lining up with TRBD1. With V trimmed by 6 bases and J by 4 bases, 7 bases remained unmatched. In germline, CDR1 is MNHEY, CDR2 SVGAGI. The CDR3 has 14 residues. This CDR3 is CASRLDRGSYEQYF. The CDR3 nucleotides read TGTGCCAGCAGGCTGGACAGGGGATCGTACGAGCAGTACTTC.

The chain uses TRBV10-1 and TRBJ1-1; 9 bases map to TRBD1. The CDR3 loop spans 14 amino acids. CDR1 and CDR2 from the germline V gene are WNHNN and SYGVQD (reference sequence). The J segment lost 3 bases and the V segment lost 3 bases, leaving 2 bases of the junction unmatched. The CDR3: CASSDRQGDTEAFF. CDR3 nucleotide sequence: TGCGCCAGCAGTGATAGACAGGGGGACACTGAAGCTTTCTTT.

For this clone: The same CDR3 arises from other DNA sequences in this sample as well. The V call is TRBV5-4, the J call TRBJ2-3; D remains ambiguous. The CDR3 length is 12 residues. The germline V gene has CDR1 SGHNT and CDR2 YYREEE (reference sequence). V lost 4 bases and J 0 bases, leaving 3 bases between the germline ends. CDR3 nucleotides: TGTGCCAGCAGCCCAAGCACAGATACGCAGTATTTT. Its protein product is CASSPSTDTQYF. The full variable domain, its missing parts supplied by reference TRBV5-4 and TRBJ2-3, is ETGVTQSPTHLIKTRGQQVTLRCSSQSGHNTVSWYQQALGQGPQFIFQYYREEENGRGNFPPRFSGLQFPNYSSELNVNALELDDSALYLCASSPSTDTQYFGPGTRLTVL.

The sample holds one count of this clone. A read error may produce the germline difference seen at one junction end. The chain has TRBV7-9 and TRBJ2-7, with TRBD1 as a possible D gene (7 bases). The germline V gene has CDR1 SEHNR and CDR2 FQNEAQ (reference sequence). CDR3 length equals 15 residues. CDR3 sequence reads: CSSSAGGITPYEQYF. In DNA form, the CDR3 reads TGTTCCAGCAGCGCAGGGGGGATAACCCCCTACGAGCAGTACTTC.

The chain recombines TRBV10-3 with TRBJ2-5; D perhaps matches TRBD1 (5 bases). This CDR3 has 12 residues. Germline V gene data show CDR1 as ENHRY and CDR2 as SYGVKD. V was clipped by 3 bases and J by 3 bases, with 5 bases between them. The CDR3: CAISDREETQYF. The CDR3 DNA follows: TGTGCCATCAGTGACAGGGAAGAGACCCAGTACTTC.

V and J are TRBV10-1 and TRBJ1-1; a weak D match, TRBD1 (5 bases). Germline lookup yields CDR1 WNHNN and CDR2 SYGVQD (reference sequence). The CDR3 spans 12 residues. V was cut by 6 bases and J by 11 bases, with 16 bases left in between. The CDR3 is CASSPSVGRAFF. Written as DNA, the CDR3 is TGCGCCAGCAGCCCCAGCGTGGGGCGGGCTTTCTTT.

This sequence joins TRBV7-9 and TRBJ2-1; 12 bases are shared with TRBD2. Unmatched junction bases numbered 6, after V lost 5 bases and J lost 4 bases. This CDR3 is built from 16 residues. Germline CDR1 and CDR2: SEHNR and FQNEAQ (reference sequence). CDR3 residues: CASSPWTSGDYNEQFF. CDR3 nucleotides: TGTGCCAGCAGCCCCTGGACTAGCGGGGATTACAATGAGCAGTTCTTC.

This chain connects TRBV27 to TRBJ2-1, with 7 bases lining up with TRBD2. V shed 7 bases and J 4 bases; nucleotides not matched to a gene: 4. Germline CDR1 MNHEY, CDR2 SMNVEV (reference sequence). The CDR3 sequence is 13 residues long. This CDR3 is CASTGGSYNEQFF. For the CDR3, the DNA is TGTGCCAGCACGGGCGGGAGTTACAATGAGCAGTTCTTC.

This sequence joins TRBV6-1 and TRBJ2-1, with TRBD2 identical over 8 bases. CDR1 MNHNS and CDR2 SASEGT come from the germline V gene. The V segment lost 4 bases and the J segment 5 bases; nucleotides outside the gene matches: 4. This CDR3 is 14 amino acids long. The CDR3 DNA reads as TGTGCCAGCAGTGGGACTAGCAGACACAATGAGCAGTTCTTC. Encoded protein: CASSGTSRHNEQFF.

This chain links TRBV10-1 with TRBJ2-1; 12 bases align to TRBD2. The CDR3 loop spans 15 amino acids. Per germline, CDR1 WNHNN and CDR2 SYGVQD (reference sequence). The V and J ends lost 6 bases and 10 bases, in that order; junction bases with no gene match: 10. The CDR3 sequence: CASREGLAGPMEQFF. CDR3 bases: TGCGCCAGCAGAGAGGGACTAGCGGGCCCTATGGAGCAGTTCTTC.

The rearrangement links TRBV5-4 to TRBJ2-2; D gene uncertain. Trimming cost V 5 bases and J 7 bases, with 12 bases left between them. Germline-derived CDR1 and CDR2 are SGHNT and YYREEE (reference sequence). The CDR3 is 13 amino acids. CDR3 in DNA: TGTGCCAGCAGTCGACCCGGAGTCGGGGAGCTGTTTTTT. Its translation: CASSRPGVGELFF.

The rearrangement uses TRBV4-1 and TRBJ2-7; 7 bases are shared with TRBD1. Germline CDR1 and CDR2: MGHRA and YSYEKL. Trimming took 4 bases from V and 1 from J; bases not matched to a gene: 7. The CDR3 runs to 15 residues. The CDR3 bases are TGCGCCAGCAGCCCGTTGGGACAGAATTCCTACGAGCAGTACTTC. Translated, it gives CASSPLGQNSYEQYF.

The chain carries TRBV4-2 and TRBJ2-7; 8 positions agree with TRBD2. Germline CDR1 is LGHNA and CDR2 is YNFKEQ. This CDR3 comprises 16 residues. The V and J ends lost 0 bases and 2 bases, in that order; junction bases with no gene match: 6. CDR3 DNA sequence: TGTGCCAGCAGCCAAGAATTCGGGGGGGCCCCCTACGAGCAGTACTTC. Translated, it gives CASSQEFGGAPYEQYF.

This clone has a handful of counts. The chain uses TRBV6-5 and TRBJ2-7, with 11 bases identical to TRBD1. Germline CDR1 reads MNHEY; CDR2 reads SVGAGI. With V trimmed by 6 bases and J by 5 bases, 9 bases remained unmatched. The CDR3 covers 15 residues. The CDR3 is CASSAPGQGVNEQYF. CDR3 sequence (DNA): TGTGCCAGCAGCGCCCCGGGACAGGGGGTCAACGAGCAGTACTTC.

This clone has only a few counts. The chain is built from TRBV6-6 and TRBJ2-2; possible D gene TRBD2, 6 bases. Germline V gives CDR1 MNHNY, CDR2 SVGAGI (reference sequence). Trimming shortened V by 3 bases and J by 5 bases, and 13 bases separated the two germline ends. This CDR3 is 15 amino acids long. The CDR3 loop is CASSYAVEGTGELFF. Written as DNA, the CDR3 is TGTGCCAGCAGTTATGCGGTGGAGGGGACCGGGGAGCTGTTTTTT.

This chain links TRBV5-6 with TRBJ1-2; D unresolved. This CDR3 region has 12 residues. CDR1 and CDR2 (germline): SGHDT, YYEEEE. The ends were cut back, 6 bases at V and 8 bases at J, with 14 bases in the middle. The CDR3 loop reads CASTIARVGYTF. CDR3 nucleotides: TGTGCCAGCACCATCGCCCGGGTCGGCTACACCTTC. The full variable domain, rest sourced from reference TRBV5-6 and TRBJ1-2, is DAGVTQSPTHLIKTRGQQVTLRCSPKSGHDTVSWYQQALGQGPQFIFQYYEEEERQRGNFPDRFSGHQFPNYSSELNVNALLLGDSALYLCASTIARVGYTFGSGTRLTVV.